The rows below give T cell receptor beta chains drawn from one sample of a study of control samples from healthy donors and cancer patients. Sequenced by immunoSEQ multiplex PCR; TCRdb stores in-frame clones only, minus some. The profile shows 150,000 to 200,000 clones, 85% to 95% of them singletons. Sequenced: blood. The receptors stem from a woman younger than 35 in good health. The CDR3 runs from the conserved cysteine through the conserved F or W. The order of the fields is clone size, D gene, J gene, V gene, CDR3 DNA, CDR3 protein. The D gene is left open where the match is weak. Clone size is given for some rows only: seen once, a few or many times, or a class if the clone is expanded.

>NA|NA|TRBJ1-1|TRBV27
TGTGCCAGCACCTCAAGTGGGCGACGGAATGAAGCTTTCTTT
CASTSSGRRNEAFF
>NA|NA|TRBJ1-3|TRBV11-3
TGTGCCAGCAGCTTAGTACGGGGCAACACCATATATTTT
CASSLVRGNTIYF
>NA|TRBD2|TRBJ2-1|TRBV7-2
TGTGCCAGCAGCTTGTGGCGGGAGGACTACAATGAGCAGTTCTTC
CASSLWREDYNEQFF
>NA|NA|TRBJ1-1|TRBV2
TGTGCCAGCAGCCAAGAGGGGGGGAGCACTGAAGCTTTCTTT
CASSQEGGSTEAFF
>NA|NA|TRBJ1-2|TRBV7-9
TGTGCCAGCCCAGATGGCTACACCTTC
CASPDGYTF
>NA|TRBD1|TRBJ2-7|TRBV7-9
TGTGCCAGCAGCTCAGAGGACAGGGGTTACGAGCAGTACTTC
CASSSEDRGYEQYF
>once|NA|TRBJ1-5|TRBV19
TGTGCCACCAAACCTCGGACGGGAAATCAGCCCCAGCATTTT
CATKPRTGNQPQHF
>NA|TRBD2|TRBJ2-1|TRBV7-9
TGTGCCAGCAGCCTAACCGGGACTAGCGGGAGCCCAGCCGCCAATGAGCAGTTCTTC
CASSLTGTSGSPAANEQFF
>NA|NA|TRBJ2-3|TRBV11-2
TGTGCCAGCAGCTTAGAGGCCTTAGCAGATACGCAGTATTTT
CASSLEALADTQYF
>NA|NA|TRBJ1-5|TRBV28
TGTGCCAGCAGAAGCACAGGGTTTTACCAGCCCCAGCATTTT
CASRSTGFYQPQHF
>NA|NA|TRBJ1-2|TRBV5-4
TGTGCCAGCAACGTTTGGGGGGGCGGAGGACTCTATGGCTACACCTTC
CASNVWGGGGLYGYTF
>once|NA|TRBJ1-1|TRBV5-5
TGTGCCAGCAGCTTGCCAGTGCGCCACGATGACGGGGAAGCTTTCTTT
CASSLPVRHDDGEAFF
>once|TRBD2|TRBJ2-7|TRBV7-2
TGTGCCAGCAGCTTAGCGGGACTAGCGGGGGATCCCTACGAGCAGTACTTC
CASSLAGLAGDPYEQYF
>NA|TRBD2|TRBJ2-7|TRBV2
TGTGCCAGCAGGCTCATTACTAGCGGGAGGAGGTACGAGCAGTACTTC
CASRLITSGRRYEQYF
>NA|TRBD2|TRBJ2-7|TRBV4-2
TGTGCCAGCAGCGGGGCGGGAGAAGAGTACGAGCAGTACTTC
CASSGAGEEYEQYF
>NA|TRBD2|TRBJ2-7|TRBV11-2
TGTGCCAGCAGCTTAGTACCCGGCCTAGCGGGTTCCTACGAGCAGTACTTC
CASSLVPGLAGSYEQYF
>NA|NA|TRBJ2-2|TRBV27
TGTGCCAGCAGTTTTAGGCATTCGAACACCGGGGAGCTGTTTTTT
CASSFRHSNTGELFF
>NA|NA|TRBJ2-3|TRBV5-8
TGTGCCAGCAGCCAGGGGTTCACAGATACGCAGTATTTT
CASSQGFTDTQYF
>NA|NA|TRBJ1-3|TRBV6-2/TRBV6-3
TGTGCCAGCAGTTATGGAAAGGCCAGCTCTGGAAACACCATATATTTT
CASSYGKASSGNTIYF
>once|TRBD2|TRBJ2-1|TRBV10-3
TGTGCCATCAGTGGGAGCGGGGGCTACAATGAGCAGTTCTTC
CAISGSGGYNEQFF
>NA|NA|TRBJ1-2|TRBV7-9
TGTGCCAGCTCGGGCACAAACTATGGCTACACCTTC
CASSGTNYGYTF
>NA|NA|TRBJ1-4|TRBV3-1/TRBV3-2
TGTGCCAGCAGCCAAGTCGCCGGGAACCTTAATGAAAAACTGTTTTTT
CASSQVAGNLNEKLFF
>NA|TRBD2|TRBJ2-7|TRBV3-1/TRBV3-2
TGTGCCAGCAGCCAAGGACTAGCGGGGAACTCCTACGAGCAGTACTTC
CASSQGLAGNSYEQYF
>NA|TRBD2|TRBJ2-7|TRBV7-9
TGTGCCAGCAGCTTAAGAGCGGGGAGCCTATACGAGCAGTACTTC
CASSLRAGSLYEQYF
>NA|NA|TRBJ1-2|TRBV6-5
TGTGCCAGCTTTAGGGGTATTGGTGGCTACACCTTC
CASFRGIGGYTF
>NA|NA|TRBJ1-6|TRBV6-5
TGTGCCAGCAGTCCGGGGGCGGGTGATTCACCCCTCCACTTT
CASSPGAGDSPLHF
>NA|NA|TRBJ1-2|TRBV10-2
TGCGCCAGCAGTGGATTACTGACGGATGGCTACACCTTC
CASSGLLTDGYTF
>NA|TRBD2|TRBJ2-1|TRBV10-3
TGTGCCATCAGGGCTAGCGGGAGCTCCTACAATGAGCAGTTCTTC
CAIRASGSSYNEQFF
>NA|NA|TRBJ1-5|TRBV7-2
TGTGCCAGCAGCGCCAGGGTTGAGGGCAATCAGCCCCAGCATTTT
CASSARVEGNQPQHF
>NA|NA|TRBJ2-7|TRBV3-1/TRBV3-2
TGTGCCAGCAGCTCCCCCAGGGTGGCCTACGAGCAGTACTTC
CASSSPRVAYEQYF
>NA|TRBD1|TRBJ1-5|TRBV9
TGTGCCAGCAGCGTAGGGGACAGGGGGAATCAGCCCCAGCATTTT
CASSVGDRGNQPQHF
>NA|NA|TRBJ2-2|TRBV19
TGTGCCAGTAGTAACAGGGGGGGCACCGGGGAGCTGTTTTTT
CASSNRGGTGELFF
>NA|NA|TRBJ2-7|TRBV11-2
TGTGCCAGCTATGAAGTAGGAGGGGAAAGTTTCTACGAGCAGTACTTC
CASYEVGGESFYEQYF
>NA|NA|TRBJ1-1|TRBV4-1
TGCGCCAGCAGCCAACTCCGACAGGCTGAAAGGGCTTTCTTT
CASSQLRQAERAFF
>NA|TRBD1|TRBJ1-4|TRBV3-1/TRBV3-2
TGTGCCAGCAGCCCCGGACAGGGGAACGAAAAACTGTTTTTT
CASSPGQGNEKLFF
>NA|NA|TRBJ2-7|TRBV13
TGTGCCAGCAGCTTCCGACAGACCTACGAGCAGTACTTC
CASSFRQTYEQYF
>few|NA|TRBJ1-4|TRBV11-2
TGTGCCAGCAGCCTTGCCGGGACCCCGGGAAAACTGTTTTTT
CASSLAGTPGKLFF
>once|NA|TRBJ2-1|TRBV5-4
TGTGCCAGCAGCTTGGGGGGGCCCGGGAATGAGCAGTTCTTC
CASSLGGPGNEQFF
>few|NA|TRBJ2-2|TRBV19
TGTGCCAGTAGTCCCTGGAACACCGGGGAGCTGTTTTTT
CASSPWNTGELFF
>NA|NA|TRBJ1-1|TRBV4-3
TGCGCCAGCAGCCCAACGGGGCTGAACACTGAAGCTTTCTTT
CASSPTGLNTEAFF
>NA|TRBD2|TRBJ2-7|TRBV27
TGTGCCAGCAGTTTAATCTCGGGGACTAGGGCATACGAGCAGTACTTC
CASSLISGTRAYEQYF
>NA|TRBD1|TRBJ1-1|TRBV18
TGTGCCAGCTCAAGCGGACAGGGGATGAACACTGAAGCTTTCTTT
CASSSGQGMNTEAFF
>NA|TRBD1|TRBJ1-6|TRBV2
TGTGCCAGCAGTACCACAGGGGCCCTTAATAATTCACCCCTCCACTTT
CASSTTGALNNSPLHF
>once|NA|TRBJ2-7|TRBV4-1
TGCGCCAGCAGCCAAGTCACGGTACAGAACGGGTATCCCATGAAGGAGCAGTACTTC
CASSQVTVQNGYPMKEQYF
>NA|NA|TRBJ1-2|TRBV5-6
TGTGCCAGCAGCCGTTCATTGTGGGGCTACACCTTC
CASSRSLWGYTF
>NA|NA|TRBJ1-6|TRBV18
TGTGCCAGCTCACCAGCTAAAGGGACGGATAATTCACCCCTCCACTTT
CASSPAKGTDNSPLHF
>NA|NA|TRBJ1-3|TRBV5-1
TGCGCCAGCAGCTTGGCATCCGGATCTGGAAACACCATATATTTT
CASSLASGSGNTIYF
>NA|NA|TRBJ1-2|TRBV18
TGTGCCAGCTCCCCCGTCGAGGGCCGAGGCTATGGCTACACCTTC
CASSPVEGRGYGYTF
>NA|NA|TRBJ1-1|TRBV4-2
TGTGCCAGCAGCCAAGAGAGTACGGTCCCGGAAGCTTTCTTT
CASSQESTVPEAFF
>NA|TRBD2|TRBJ2-5|TRBV11-1
TGTGCCAGCAGCTTGAACTCGGGAGGAGAGACCCAGTACTTC
CASSLNSGGETQYF